The rows below give T cell receptor beta chains drawn from one sample of a study of TIL therapy for anti-PD-1-resistant metastatic lung cancer. Assay used: immunoSEQ multiplex PCR; TCRdb lists only in-frame clones, some missing. Found here are 55,000 to 60,000 clones, 70% to 75% of them singletons; the top ten hold less than 2%. Sequences were derived from blood, sampled at baseline. These receptors originate from a person aged 25-85 years with non-small cell lung cancer. CDR3s include the opening cysteine and the closing phenylalanine or tryptophan. The D gene is left open where the match is weak. Size tells how often a clone was seen (once, few, many) or the class of an expanded clone, and some rows leave it out.

d_call: -
cdr3_length: 13
clone_size: few
v_call: TRBV4-1
j_call: TRBJ2-2
cdr3_aa: CASGGTNTGELFF
cdr3_nt: TGCGCCAGCGGGGGGACGAACACCGGGGAGCTGTTTTTT

d_call: -
cdr3_length: 16
clone_size: -
v_call: TRBV30
j_call: TRBJ2-1
cdr3_aa: CAWSVGQGIITNEQFF
cdr3_nt: TGTGCCTGGAGTGTGGGTCAGGGAATTATAACCAATGAGCAGTTCTTC

d_call: TRBD2
cdr3_length: 17
clone_size: -
v_call: TRBV7-2
j_call: TRBJ2-3
cdr3_aa: CASSLAWGAGGQDTQYF
cdr3_nt: TGTGCCAGCAGCTTAGCCTGGGGAGCGGGGGGGCAAGATACGCAGTATTTT

d_call: -
cdr3_length: 13
clone_size: -
v_call: TRBV28
j_call: TRBJ2-7
cdr3_aa: CASSSAGPYEQYF
cdr3_nt: TGTGCCAGCAGTTCGGCAGGGCCCTACGAGCAGTACTTC

d_call: TRBD1
cdr3_length: 17
clone_size: -
v_call: TRBV4-3
j_call: TRBJ1-6
cdr3_aa: CASSQLTGTGSDSPLHF
cdr3_nt: TGCGCCAGCAGCCAACTCACCGGGACAGGGAGTGATTCACCCCTCCACTTT

d_call: -
cdr3_length: 13
clone_size: -
v_call: TRBV6-5
j_call: TRBJ2-2
cdr3_aa: CASSYGKAGELFF
cdr3_nt: TGTGCCAGCAGTTACGGCAAGGCGGGGGAGCTGTTTTTT

d_call: -
cdr3_length: 16
clone_size: once
v_call: TRBV18
j_call: TRBJ2-7
cdr3_aa: CASSPYRAPETYEQYF
cdr3_nt: TGTGCCAGCTCACCATACAGGGCCCCTGAGACCTACGAGCAGTACTTC

d_call: TRBD1
cdr3_length: 15
clone_size: -
v_call: TRBV5-6
j_call: TRBJ1-4
cdr3_aa: CASSPQDRVYEKLFF
cdr3_nt: TGTGCCAGCAGCCCGCAGGACAGGGTATATGAAAAACTGTTTTTT

d_call: -
cdr3_length: 14
clone_size: -
v_call: TRBV6-1
j_call: TRBJ2-7
cdr3_aa: CASSEGGFSYEQYF
cdr3_nt: TGTGCCAGCAGTGAAGGAGGGTTCTCCTACGAGCAGTACTTC

d_call: -
cdr3_length: 14
clone_size: -
v_call: TRBV27
j_call: TRBJ2-1
cdr3_aa: CASSLGQGYNEQFF
cdr3_nt: TGTGCCAGCAGTTTAGGTCAGGGCTACAATGAGCAGTTCTTC

d_call: -
cdr3_length: 13
clone_size: -
v_call: TRBV7-9
j_call: TRBJ2-5
cdr3_aa: CASSWQVEETQYF
cdr3_nt: TGTGCCAGCAGTTGGCAAGTAGAAGAGACCCAGTACTTC

d_call: -
cdr3_length: 13
clone_size: -
v_call: TRBV27
j_call: TRBJ2-7
cdr3_aa: CASSNGQTYEQYF
cdr3_nt: TGTGCCAGCAGTAACGGACAGACCTACGAGCAGTACTTC

d_call: TRBD1
cdr3_length: 17
clone_size: -
v_call: TRBV11-3
j_call: TRBJ1-5
cdr3_aa: CASSFPPDREQDQPQHF
cdr3_nt: TGTGCCAGCAGCTTCCCCCCCGACAGGGAGCAGGATCAGCCCCAGCATTTT

d_call: -
cdr3_length: 12
clone_size: few
v_call: TRBV6-5
j_call: TRBJ1-2
cdr3_aa: CASGRVNYGYTF
cdr3_nt: TGTGCCAGCGGTCGGGTAAACTATGGCTACACCTTC

d_call: -
cdr3_length: 16
clone_size: -
v_call: TRBV7-2
j_call: TRBJ2-7
cdr3_aa: CASSNEDSLSSYEQYF
cdr3_nt: TGTGCCAGCAGCAATGAGGACAGTTTAAGCTCCTACGAGCAGTACTTC

d_call: -
cdr3_length: 17
clone_size: -
v_call: TRBV7-2
j_call: TRBJ2-2
cdr3_aa: CASSLAPAGGNTGELFF
cdr3_nt: TGTGCCAGCAGCTTAGCTCCGGCCGGCGGGAACACCGGGGAGCTGTTTTTT

d_call: -
cdr3_length: 16
clone_size: -
v_call: TRBV11-2
j_call: TRBJ1-2
cdr3_aa: CASSRTLASASGGYTF
cdr3_nt: TGTGCCAGCAGCCGAACCCTCGCCTCAGCATCTGGCGGCTACACCTTC

d_call: TRBD2
cdr3_length: 17
clone_size: -
v_call: TRBV7-6
j_call: TRBJ2-1
cdr3_aa: CASSGRLAGDIVGEQFF
cdr3_nt: TGTGCCAGCAGCGGAAGACTAGCGGGGGATATAGTAGGTGAGCAGTTCTTC

d_call: -
cdr3_length: 15
clone_size: -
v_call: TRBV28
j_call: TRBJ1-3
cdr3_aa: CASSLQGPSGNTIYF
cdr3_nt: TGTGCCAGCAGTTTGCAGGGGCCCTCTGGAAACACCATATATTTT

d_call: -
cdr3_length: 13
clone_size: few
v_call: TRBV2
j_call: TRBJ1-1
cdr3_aa: CASSVRGNTEAFF
cdr3_nt: TGTGCCAGCAGTGTCCGGGGGAACACTGAAGCTTTCTTT

d_call: -
cdr3_length: 14
clone_size: -
v_call: TRBV7-9
j_call: TRBJ2-7
cdr3_aa: CASSLNRRSTEQYF
cdr3_nt: TGTGCCAGCAGCTTAAACAGAAGGTCGACCGAGCAGTACTTC

d_call: TRBD2
cdr3_length: 15
clone_size: -
v_call: TRBV6-5
j_call: TRBJ2-7
cdr3_aa: CASSFSGRAPYEQYF
cdr3_nt: TGTGCCAGCAGTTTTAGCGGGAGGGCCCCCTACGAGCAGTACTTC

d_call: -
cdr3_length: 13
clone_size: -
v_call: TRBV27
j_call: TRBJ2-4
cdr3_aa: CASGDETPDIQYF
cdr3_nt: TGTGCCAGCGGTGACGAGACCCCGGACATTCAGTACTTC

d_call: -
cdr3_length: 15
clone_size: -
v_call: TRBV7-2
j_call: TRBJ2-1
cdr3_aa: CASSLAAGRHNEQFF
cdr3_nt: TGTGCCAGCAGCTTAGCCGCAGGGAGACACAATGAGCAGTTCTTC

d_call: TRBD1
cdr3_length: 15
clone_size: -
v_call: TRBV7-9
j_call: TRBJ2-7
cdr3_aa: CASSWGQGIAYEQYF
cdr3_nt: TGTGCCAGCAGCTGGGGACAGGGGATAGCCTACGAGCAGTACTTC

d_call: -
cdr3_length: 13
clone_size: few
v_call: TRBV30
j_call: TRBJ2-3
cdr3_aa: CALMRRAGATQYF
cdr3_nt: TGTGCCTTAATGAGAAGAGCAGGGGCTACGCAGTATTTT

d_call: TRBD1
cdr3_length: 13
clone_size: -
v_call: TRBV5-4
j_call: TRBJ2-4
cdr3_aa: CASSPGQGDIQYF
cdr3_nt: TGTGCCAGCAGTCCCGGACAGGGCGACATTCAGTACTTC

d_call: -
cdr3_length: 18
clone_size: once
v_call: TRBV4-3
j_call: TRBJ1-6
cdr3_aa: CASSQDLGSFSYNSPLHF
cdr3_nt: TGCGCCAGCAGCCAAGATCTGGGCAGCTTCTCCTATAATTCACCCCTCCACTTT

d_call: TRBD1
cdr3_length: 14
clone_size: few
v_call: TRBV19
j_call: TRBJ2-2
cdr3_aa: CASILTGDTGELFF
cdr3_nt: TGTGCCAGTATACTCACAGGGGACACCGGGGAGCTGTTTTTT

d_call: TRBD1
cdr3_length: 16
clone_size: -
v_call: TRBV18
j_call: TRBJ1-1
cdr3_aa: CASSPRTGSINTEAFF
cdr3_nt: TGTGCCAGCTCACCCCGGACAGGGAGTATAAACACTGAAGCTTTCTTT

d_call: -
cdr3_length: 15
clone_size: -
v_call: TRBV5-6
j_call: TRBJ2-2
cdr3_aa: CASSQRGGYTGELFF
cdr3_nt: TGTGCCAGCAGCCAGAGGGGGGGTTACACCGGGGAGCTGTTTTTT

d_call: -
cdr3_length: 15
clone_size: -
v_call: TRBV5-4
j_call: TRBJ2-7
cdr3_aa: CASSLGGATLYEQYF
cdr3_nt: TGTGCCAGCAGCTTGGGCGGAGCCACTCTATACGAGCAGTACTTC

d_call: TRBD2
cdr3_length: 14
clone_size: -
v_call: TRBV4-3
j_call: TRBJ2-7
cdr3_aa: CASSQGTSGYEQYF
cdr3_nt: TGCGCCAGCAGCCAGGGGACTAGCGGCTACGAGCAGTACTTC

d_call: TRBD1
cdr3_length: 15
clone_size: once
v_call: TRBV7-3
j_call: TRBJ2-1
cdr3_aa: CASSLETGEYNEQFF
cdr3_nt: TGTGCCAGCAGCTTAGAGACAGGGGAATACAATGAGCAGTTCTTC

d_call: TRBD1
cdr3_length: 16
clone_size: -
v_call: TRBV5-6
j_call: TRBJ1-2
cdr3_aa: CASSPIPGQGMGGYTF
cdr3_nt: TGTGCCAGCAGCCCTATTCCGGGACAGGGAATGGGGGGCTACACCTTC

d_call: -
cdr3_length: 11
clone_size: -
v_call: TRBV30
j_call: TRBJ2-7
cdr3_aa: CAWSGNYEQYF
cdr3_nt: TGTGCCTGGAGTGGGAACTACGAGCAGTACTTC

d_call: TRBD1
cdr3_length: 15
clone_size: few
v_call: TRBV6-1
j_call: TRBJ1-1
cdr3_aa: CASSEQGDMNTEAFF
cdr3_nt: TGTGCCAGCAGTGAACAGGGGGACATGAACACTGAAGCTTTCTTT

d_call: TRBD2
cdr3_length: 18
clone_size: -
v_call: TRBV7-8
j_call: TRBJ2-4
cdr3_aa: CASSLGSSGGRAKNIQYF
cdr3_nt: TGTGCCAGCAGCTTGGGGAGTAGCGGGGGTCGAGCCAAAAACATTCAGTACTTC

d_call: -
cdr3_length: 16
clone_size: -
v_call: TRBV2
j_call: TRBJ2-3
cdr3_aa: CASSELGSGSTDTQYF
cdr3_nt: TGTGCCAGCAGTGAACTGGGGTCCGGTAGCACAGATACGCAGTATTTT

d_call: -
cdr3_length: 14
clone_size: -
v_call: TRBV5-1
j_call: TRBJ1-6
cdr3_aa: CASSLGGLGSPLHF
cdr3_nt: TGCGCCAGCAGCTTGGGAGGGTTAGGTTCACCCCTCCACTTT

d_call: -
cdr3_length: 13
clone_size: -
v_call: TRBV4-3
j_call: TRBJ1-1
cdr3_aa: CASSQTMNTEAFF
cdr3_nt: TGCGCCAGCAGCCAAACGATGAACACTGAAGCTTTCTTT

d_call: -
cdr3_length: 17
clone_size: -
v_call: TRBV2
j_call: TRBJ1-3
cdr3_aa: CASTGWSGQLIGNTIYF
cdr3_nt: TGTGCCAGCACTGGCTGGTCAGGGCAATTGATCGGAAACACCATATATTTT

d_call: -
cdr3_length: 15
clone_size: -
v_call: TRBV6-1
j_call: TRBJ1-1
cdr3_aa: CASSEGVLLGTEAFF
cdr3_nt: TGTGCCAGCAGTGAGGGAGTGTTGTTAGGCACTGAAGCTTTCTTT

d_call: TRBD1
cdr3_length: 16
clone_size: -
v_call: TRBV7-6
j_call: TRBJ1-3
cdr3_aa: CASSSRMTGSGNTIYF
cdr3_nt: TGTGCCAGCAGCTCTCGAATGACAGGGTCTGGAAACACCATATATTTT

d_call: TRBD1
cdr3_length: 15
clone_size: -
v_call: TRBV7-2
j_call: TRBJ1-1
cdr3_aa: CASSALTGVNTEAFF
cdr3_nt: TGTGCCAGCAGCGCCTTGACAGGGGTGAACACTGAAGCTTTCTTT

d_call: TRBD2
cdr3_length: 17
clone_size: few
v_call: TRBV9
j_call: TRBJ2-7
cdr3_aa: CASSGPPGGPASYEQYF
cdr3_nt: TGTGCCAGCAGCGGTCCCCCGGGGGGGCCTGCCTCCTACGAGCAGTACTTC

d_call: -
cdr3_length: 14
clone_size: -
v_call: TRBV14
j_call: TRBJ2-3
cdr3_aa: CASSQPTLRDTQYF
cdr3_nt: TGTGCCAGCAGCCAACCCACCCTTCGCGATACGCAGTATTTT

d_call: TRBD2
cdr3_length: 15
clone_size: -
v_call: TRBV9
j_call: TRBJ2-2
cdr3_aa: CASSHSGGAPGELFF
cdr3_nt: TGTGCCAGCAGCCATAGCGGGGGGGCCCCCGGGGAGCTGTTTTTT

d_call: TRBD2
cdr3_length: 15
clone_size: -
v_call: TRBV5-1
j_call: TRBJ2-1
cdr3_aa: CASSGSGDSYNEQFF
cdr3_nt: TGCGCCAGCAGCGGTAGCGGGGACTCCTACAATGAGCAGTTCTTC

d_call: -
cdr3_length: 13
clone_size: -
v_call: TRBV2
j_call: TRBJ1-1
cdr3_aa: CASRQVVGTEAFF
cdr3_nt: TGTGCCAGCAGACAGGTCGTGGGCACTGAAGCTTTCTTT

d_call: TRBD1
cdr3_length: 15
clone_size: -
v_call: TRBV5-1
j_call: TRBJ2-5
cdr3_aa: CASSLLAGQGASQYF
cdr3_nt: TGCGCCAGCAGCCTATTAGCGGGACAGGGGGCCTCCCAGTACTTC

d_call: -
cdr3_length: 16
clone_size: -
v_call: TRBV15
j_call: TRBJ1-1
cdr3_aa: CATSKPIIRKNTEAFF
cdr3_nt: TGTGCCACCAGCAAACCGATCATAAGAAAGAACACTGAAGCTTTCTTT

d_call: TRBD1
cdr3_length: 15
clone_size: -
v_call: TRBV19
j_call: TRBJ2-7
cdr3_aa: CASSIAGTAFYEQYF
cdr3_nt: TGTGCCAGTAGTATAGCTGGGACAGCCTTCTACGAGCAGTACTTC

d_call: -
cdr3_length: 14
clone_size: -
v_call: TRBV6-5
j_call: TRBJ2-1
cdr3_aa: CASSQADFYNEQFF
cdr3_nt: TGTGCCAGCAGTCAAGCGGACTTCTACAATGAGCAGTTCTTC

d_call: TRBD1
cdr3_length: 16
clone_size: -
v_call: TRBV2
j_call: TRBJ2-7
cdr3_aa: CASSDPGTGVSYEQYF
cdr3_nt: TGTGCCAGCAGTGACCCCGGGACAGGGGTCTCCTACGAGCAGTACTTC

d_call: TRBD1
cdr3_length: 16
clone_size: -
v_call: TRBV7-2
j_call: TRBJ2-7
cdr3_aa: CASSLGGQGYSYEQYF
cdr3_nt: TGTGCCAGCAGCTTAGGGGGACAGGGGTACTCCTACGAGCAGTACTTC

d_call: TRBD1
cdr3_length: 13
clone_size: -
v_call: TRBV29-1
j_call: TRBJ2-1
cdr3_aa: CSGGQGSGNEQFF
cdr3_nt: TGCAGCGGGGGACAGGGATCTGGCAATGAGCAGTTCTTC